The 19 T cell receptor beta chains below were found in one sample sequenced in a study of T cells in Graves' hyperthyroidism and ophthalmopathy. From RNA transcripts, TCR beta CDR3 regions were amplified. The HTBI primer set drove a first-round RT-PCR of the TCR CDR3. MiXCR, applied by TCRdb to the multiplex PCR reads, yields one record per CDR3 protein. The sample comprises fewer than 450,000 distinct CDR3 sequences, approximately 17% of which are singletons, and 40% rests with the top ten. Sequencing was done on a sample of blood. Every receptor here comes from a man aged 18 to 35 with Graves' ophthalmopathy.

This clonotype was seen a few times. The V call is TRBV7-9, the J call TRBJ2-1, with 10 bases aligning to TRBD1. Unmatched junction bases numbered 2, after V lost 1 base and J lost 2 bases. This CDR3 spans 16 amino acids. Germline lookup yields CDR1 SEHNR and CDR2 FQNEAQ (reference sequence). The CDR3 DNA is TGTGCCAGCAGCTTAGGAGACAGGGGGCCCTACAATGAGCAGTTCTTC. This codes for CASSLGDRGPYNEQFF.

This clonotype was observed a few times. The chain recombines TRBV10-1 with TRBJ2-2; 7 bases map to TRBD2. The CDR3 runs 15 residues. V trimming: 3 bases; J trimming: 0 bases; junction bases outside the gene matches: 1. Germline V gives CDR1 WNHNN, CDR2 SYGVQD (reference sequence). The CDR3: CASSDGLANTGELFF. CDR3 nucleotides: TGCGCCAGCAGTGACGGACTAGCGAACACCGGGGAGCTGTTTTTT.

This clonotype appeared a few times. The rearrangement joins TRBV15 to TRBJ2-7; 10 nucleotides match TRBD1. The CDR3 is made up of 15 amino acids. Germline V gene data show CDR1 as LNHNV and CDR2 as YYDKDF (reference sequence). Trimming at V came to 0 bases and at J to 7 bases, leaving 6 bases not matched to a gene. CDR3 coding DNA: TGTGCCACCAGCAGAGATCGTGACAGGGGGCGGGAGCAGTACTTC. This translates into CATSRDRDRGREQYF.

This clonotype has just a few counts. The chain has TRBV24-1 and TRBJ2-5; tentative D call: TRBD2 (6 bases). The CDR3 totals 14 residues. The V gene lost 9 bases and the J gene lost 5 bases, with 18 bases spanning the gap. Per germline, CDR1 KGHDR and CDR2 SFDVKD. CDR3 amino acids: CATADGGARETQYF. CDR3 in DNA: TGTGCCACCGCGGACGGAGGGGCCCGGGAGACCCAGTACTTC.

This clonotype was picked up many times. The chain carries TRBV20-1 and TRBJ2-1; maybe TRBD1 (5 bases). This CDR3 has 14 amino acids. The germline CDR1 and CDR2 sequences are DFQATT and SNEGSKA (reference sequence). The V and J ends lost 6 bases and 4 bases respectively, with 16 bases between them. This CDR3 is CSAPGRSLYNEQFF. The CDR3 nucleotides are TGCAGTGCCCCAGGGCGTTCCCTTTACAATGAGCAGTTCTTC.

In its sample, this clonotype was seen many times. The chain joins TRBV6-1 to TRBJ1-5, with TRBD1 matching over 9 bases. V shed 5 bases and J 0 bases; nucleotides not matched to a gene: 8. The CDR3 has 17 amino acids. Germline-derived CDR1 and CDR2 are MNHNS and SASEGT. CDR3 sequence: CASSKGQGYYSNQPQHF. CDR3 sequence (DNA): TGTGCCAGCAGTAAGGGACAGGGATACTATAGCAATCAGCCCCAGCATTTT.

DNA of the CDR3: TGCGCCAGCAGCTTGGAGGGGGCGGAGGGCACTGAAGCTTTCTTT. Translating gives CASSLEGAEGTEAFF. The V call is TRBV5-1, the J call TRBJ1-1; 7 nucleotides line up with TRBD1. Germline values: CDR1 SGHRS, CDR2 YFSETQ. J gave up 4 bases and V 0 bases, and 6 bases lay outside the gene matches. CDR3 length: 15 residues.

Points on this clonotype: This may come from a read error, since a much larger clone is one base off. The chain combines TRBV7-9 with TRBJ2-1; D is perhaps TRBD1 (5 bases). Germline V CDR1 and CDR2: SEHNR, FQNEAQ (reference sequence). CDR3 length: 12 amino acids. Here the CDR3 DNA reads TGTGCCAGCAGCACAGGTTACAGTGAGCAGTTCTTC. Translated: CASSTGYSEQFF. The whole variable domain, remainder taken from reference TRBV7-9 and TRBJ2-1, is DTGVSQNPRHKITKRGQNVTFRCDPISEHNRLYWYRQTLGQGPEFLTYFQNEAQLEKSRLLSDRFSAERPKGSFSTLEIQRTEQGDSAMYLCASSTGYSEQFFGPGTRLTVL.

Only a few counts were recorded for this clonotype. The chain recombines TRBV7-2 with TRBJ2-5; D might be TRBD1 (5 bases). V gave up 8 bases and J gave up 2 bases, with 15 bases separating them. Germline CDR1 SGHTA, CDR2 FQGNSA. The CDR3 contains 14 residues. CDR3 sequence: CASGIGAEQETQYF. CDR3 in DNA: TGTGCCAGCGGAATAGGGGCGGAACAAGAGACCCAGTACTTC. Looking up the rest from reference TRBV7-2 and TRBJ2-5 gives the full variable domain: GAGVSQSPSNKVTEKGKDVELRCDPISGHTALYWYRQSLGQGLEFLIYFQGNSAPDKSGLPSDRFSAERTGGSVSTLTIQRTQQEDSAVYLCASGIGAEQETQYFGPGTRLLVL.

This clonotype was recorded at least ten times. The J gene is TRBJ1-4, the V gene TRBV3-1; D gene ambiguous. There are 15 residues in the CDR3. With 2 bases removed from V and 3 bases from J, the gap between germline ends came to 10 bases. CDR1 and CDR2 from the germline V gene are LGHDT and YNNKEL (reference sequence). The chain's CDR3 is CASSQRPVPNEKLFF. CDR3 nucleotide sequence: TGTGCCAGCAGCCAAAGGCCCGTCCCTAATGAAAAACTGTTTTTT.

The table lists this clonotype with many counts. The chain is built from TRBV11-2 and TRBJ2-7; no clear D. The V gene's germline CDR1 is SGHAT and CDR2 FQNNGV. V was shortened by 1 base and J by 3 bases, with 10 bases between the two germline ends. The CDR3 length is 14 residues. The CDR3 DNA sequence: TGTGCCAGCAGCTTAGGGTCCAGCGACTACGAGCAGTACTTC. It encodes CASSLGSSDYEQYF.

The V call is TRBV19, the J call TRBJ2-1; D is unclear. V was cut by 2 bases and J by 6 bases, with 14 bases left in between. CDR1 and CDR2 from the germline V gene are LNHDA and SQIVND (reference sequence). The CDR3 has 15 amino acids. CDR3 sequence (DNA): TGTGCCAGTAGTATAAGGAGCAGGTTAGGCAATGAGCAGTTCTTC. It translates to CASSIRSRLGNEQFF.

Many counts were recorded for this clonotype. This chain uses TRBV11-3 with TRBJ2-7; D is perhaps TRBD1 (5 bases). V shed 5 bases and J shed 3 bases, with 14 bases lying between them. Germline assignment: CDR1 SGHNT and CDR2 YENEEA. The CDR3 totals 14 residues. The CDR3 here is CASSLVGHHYEQYF. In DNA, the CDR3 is TGTGCCAGCAGCCTGGTAGGACACCACTACGAGCAGTACTTC.

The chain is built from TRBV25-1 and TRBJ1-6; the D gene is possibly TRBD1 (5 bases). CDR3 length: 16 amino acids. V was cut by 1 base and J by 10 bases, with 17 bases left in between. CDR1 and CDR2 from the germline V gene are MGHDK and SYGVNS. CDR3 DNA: TGTGCCAGCAGTGAATCGGCTCCCAGGGTAGGATCACCCCTCCACTTT. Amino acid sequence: CASSESAPRVGSPLHF. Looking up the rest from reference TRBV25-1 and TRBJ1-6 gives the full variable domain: EADIYQTPRYLVIGTGKKITLECSQTMGHDKMYWYQQDPGMELHLIHYSYGVNSTEKGDLSSESTVSRIRTEHFPLTLESARPSHTSQYLCASSESAPRVGSPLHFGNGTRLTVT.

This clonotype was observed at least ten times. CDR3 nucleotide sequence: TGCGCCAGCAGCATGCCCGGGTGGAGGGCAGATACGCAGTATTTT. Residues: CASSMPGWRADTQYF. The V gene is TRBV5-1, the J gene TRBJ2-3; possible D gene TRBD2, 6 bases. The CDR3 length is 15 residues. V was shortened by 4 bases and J by 4 bases, with 16 bases between the two germline ends. Per the germline V gene, CDR1 is SGHRS and CDR2 is YFSETQ.

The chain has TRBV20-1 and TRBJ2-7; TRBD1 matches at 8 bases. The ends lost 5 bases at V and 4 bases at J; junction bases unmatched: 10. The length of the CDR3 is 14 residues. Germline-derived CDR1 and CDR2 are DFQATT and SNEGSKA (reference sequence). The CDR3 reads CSAARGQGLYEQYF. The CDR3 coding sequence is TGCAGTGCTGCTCGAGGACAGGGACTGTACGAGCAGTACTTC.

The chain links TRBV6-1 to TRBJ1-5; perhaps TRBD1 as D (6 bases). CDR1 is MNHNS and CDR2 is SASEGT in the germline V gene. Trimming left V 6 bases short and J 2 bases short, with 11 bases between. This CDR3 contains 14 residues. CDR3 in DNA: TGTGCCAGCAGGGAGGGGGGCGGCAATCAGCCCCAGCATTTT. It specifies CASREGGGNQPQHF.

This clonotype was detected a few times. The CDR3 DNA reads as TGTGCCAGCAGTCCCCGGGAATATTCACCCCTCCACTTT. Protein product: CASSPREYSPLHF. This chain joins TRBV6-1 and TRBJ1-6; D is undetermined. Between the trimmed V and J ends, which lost 5 bases and 8 bases, there was a span of 10 bases. Germline loops: CDR1 MNHNS, CDR2 SASEGT. The CDR3 is 13 residues long.

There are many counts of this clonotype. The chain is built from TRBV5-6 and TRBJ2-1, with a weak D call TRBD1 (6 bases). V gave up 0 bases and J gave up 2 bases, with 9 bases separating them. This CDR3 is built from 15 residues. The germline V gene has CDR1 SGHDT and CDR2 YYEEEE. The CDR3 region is CASSLVWDTYNEQFF. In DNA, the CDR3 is TGTGCCAGCAGCTTGGTTTGGGACACCTACAATGAGCAGTTCTTC.